This T cell receptor (beta chain) emerged from a study of CD8+ T cells in alopecia areata. This CDR3 has 13 amino acids. The V gene's germline CDR1 is GTSNPN and CDR2 SVGIG (reference sequence). V was trimmed by 0 bases and J by 7 bases, leaving 12 bases between them. Investigators isolated RNA and reverse transcribed it into cDNA to act as the sequencing template. Profiling relied on immunoSEQ multiplex PCR, and the TCRdb table lists in-frame clones only, not all of them. This sample has about 190,000 clones, with more than 55% found just once. Described treatment: oral pan-JAK inhibitor, 5-10 mg twice daily.

This sequence was found in a human donor with alopecia areata. This chain connects TRBV30 to TRBJ1-2; D perhaps matches TRBD1 (5 bases). Sequences were derived from CD4+ T cells sorted from blood, sampled at week 4, from a patient treated with tofacitinib. CDR3 coding DNA: TGTGCCTGGAGTGTACTTACAGGAGGTGGCTACACCTTC. This sequence encodes CAWSVLTGGGYTF.